Listed below are T cell receptor beta chains from one sample, sequenced in a study of early T cells in non-severe SARS-CoV-2 infection. TCRdb analysed the 5' RACE reads with MiXCR anew, one entry per CDR3 protein. The sample lists fewer than 120,000 distinct CDR3 sequences, roughly 12% occurring once. Material: whole blood, obtained at baseline. The origin of the receptors is an adult who was a healthcare worker with PCR-confirmed SARS-CoV-2 infection or an uninfected control (not recorded which). CDR3s include the opening cysteine and the closing phenylalanine or tryptophan. Each record gives: clone size, V gene, J gene, D gene, CDR3 DNA, CDR3 protein. D genes are given only for firm matches. The size of a clone is reported for some rows only, either as once, few or many, or as a class for expanded clones.

many	TRBV12-3/TRBV12-4	TRBJ1-2	NA	TGTGCCAGCAGGGTGGACACTAACTATGGCTACACCTTC	CASRVDTNYGYTF
few	TRBV20-1	TRBJ2-1	TRBD1	TGCAGTGCTAGAGGACAGGGGACGAGCTCCTACAATGAGCAGTTCTTC	CSARGQGTSSYNEQFF
few	TRBV5-1	TRBJ2-7	NA	TGCGCCAGCAGCTTTCGAGCAGGGGACCCCTACGAGCAGTACTTC	CASSFRAGDPYEQYF
few	TRBV29-1	TRBJ2-3	NA	TGCAGCGAGGGGGGCCTCACAGATACGCAGTATTTT	CSEGGLTDTQYF
NA	TRBV20-1	TRBJ2-7	TRBD1	TGCAGTGCCACGAATTTGAGGACAGGGGGCGAGCAGTACTTC	CSATNLRTGGEQYF
many	TRBV12-3/TRBV12-4	TRBJ2-7	NA	TGTGCCAGCAGTCCACCCTATAACCCGCTAGCCTACGAGCAGTACTTC	CASSPPYNPLAYEQYF
NA	TRBV9	TRBJ1-2	NA	TGTGCCAGCAGCCCCCAAATGGGGGGCAAAGGGGGATCAGCTGGAGGCTACACCTTC	CASSPQMGGKGGSAGGYTF
NA	TRBV27	TRBJ2-3	NA	TGTGCCAGCAGTTTGGGTGGAGAACTAGAGGAAGATACGCAGTATTTT	CASSLGGELEEDTQYF
NA	TRBV5-1	TRBJ2-7	NA	TGCGCCAGCAGCTTCTCCCACGGGCGGGGAGCCCACGAGCAGTACTTC	CASSFSHGRGAHEQYF
NA	TRBV6-1	TRBJ2-3	TRBD2	TGTGCCAGCAGTCCTATAGCGGGACGATCAGATACGCAGTATTTT	CASSPIAGRSDTQYF
few	TRBV28	TRBJ2-7	NA	TGTGCCAGCACCCAGGGGGGTAGTACCTACGAGCAGTACTTC	CASTQGGSTYEQYF
few	TRBV5-4	TRBJ2-5	NA	TGTGCCAGCAGCTACACAGGGAAGGAAGAGACCCAGTACTTC	CASSYTGKEETQYF
NA	TRBV20-1	TRBJ1-1	NA	TGCAGTGCTAGAGCAGTCGGCACTGAAGCTTTCTTT	CSARAVGTEAFF
NA	TRBV18	TRBJ1-2	NA	TGTGCCAGCTCACCACCGACGGACTTCAACTATGGCTACACCTTC	CASSPPTDFNYGYTF
NA	TRBV12-3/TRBV12-4	TRBJ2-1	NA	TGTGCCACCAGTCCAAGGTCCGACTCCTACAATGAGCAGTTCTTC	CATSPRSDSYNEQFF
few	TRBV7-6	TRBJ1-6	TRBD1	TGTGCCAGCAGCTTAAGGACAGGGCGTAATTCACCCCTCCACTTT	CASSLRTGRNSPLHF
NA	TRBV29-1	TRBJ2-2	NA	TGCAGCGTTGAAGATCGTCACCGGGAGCTGTTTTTT	CSVEDRHRELFF
NA	TRBV4-1	TRBJ2-3	NA	TGCGCCAGCAGCCAAGAACTGGGGAATACGCAGTATTTT	CASSQELGNTQYF
few	TRBV12-5	TRBJ2-5	NA	TGTGCTAGTGGTTTGGCAGGGAAGGAGACCCAGTACTTC	CASGLAGKETQYF
once	TRBV5-1	TRBJ1-2	NA	TGCGCCAGCAGCCCCGATAATGGGAACCACTATGGCTACACCTTC	CASSPDNGNHYGYTF
many	TRBV30	TRBJ1-5	NA	TGTGCCTGGAGTCGGGGAAGCAATCAGCCCCAGCATTTT	CAWSRGSNQPQHF
NA	TRBV7-6	TRBJ2-1	NA	TGTGCCAGCAGCTTAGGGCCACAGGGAACTTTCGGCAGTGAGCAGTTCTTC	CASSLGPQGTFGSEQFF
NA	TRBV9	TRBJ1-6	TRBD1	TGTGCCAGCAGCCTGGGGACAGATCATAATTCACCCCTCCACTTT	CASSLGTDHNSPLHF
many	TRBV5-1	TRBJ1-5	TRBD1	TGCGCCAGCAGCCCTCAGGGGGCAGGCCAGCCCCAGCATTTT	CASSPQGAGQPQHF
NA	TRBV20-1	TRBJ2-3	NA	TGCAGTGCTAGAAATCCCCTAAGGAATACAGATACGCAGTATTTT	CSARNPLRNTDTQYF
many	TRBV30	TRBJ2-1	TRBD2	TGTGCCTGGAGTGGCTACGTGGGGACTAGATTCTACAATGAGCAGTTCTTC	CAWSGYVGTRFYNEQFF
few	TRBV7-2	TRBJ1-5	NA	TGTGCCAGCAGCTTACAAGGCAGGGGTGATCAGCCCCAGCATTTT	CASSLQGRGDQPQHF
NA	TRBV11-2	TRBJ2-7	NA	TGTGCCAGCAGCATAGGGGGGACCGAGCAGTACTTC	CASSIGGTEQYF
few	TRBV4-2	TRBJ2-3	TRBD2	TGTGCCAGCAGCCAACGTGCTAGCGGGCTCGATACGCAGTATTTT	CASSQRASGLDTQYF
many	TRBV2	TRBJ1-1	NA	TGTGCCAGCAGCCCCAGATTACAGCTGAACACTGAAGCTTTCTTT	CASSPRLQLNTEAFF
NA	TRBV5-1	TRBJ2-7	NA	TGCGCCAGCAGCGCACAAGGGACCTACGAGCAGTACTTC	CASSAQGTYEQYF
many	TRBV27	TRBJ2-7	NA	TGTGCCAGCAGTTTCTACCCCGGGGCTTCCTACGAGCAGTACTTC	CASSFYPGASYEQYF
few	TRBV5-1	TRBJ1-1	NA	TGCGCCAGCAGCCCCACCAGGGGTAACACTGAAGCTTTCTTT	CASSPTRGNTEAFF
few	TRBV7-3	TRBJ1-1	TRBD1	TGTGCCAGCAGCCTGGGCCGACAGGGGGCTAACACTGAAGCTTTCTTT	CASSLGRQGANTEAFF
few	TRBV27	TRBJ2-1	TRBD1	TGTGCCAGCAGTTTAATCCCCGGGACAGTTAACAATGAGCAGTTCTTC	CASSLIPGTVNNEQFF
NA	TRBV12-3/TRBV12-4	TRBJ2-7	TRBD2	TGTGCCAGCGCTCGCAGCGGGGGCGGCGAGCAGTACTTC	CASARSGGGEQYF
NA	TRBV7-8	TRBJ2-1	TRBD1	TGTGCCAGCAGCTTAGCGGGACAGGGTAGTAATGAGCAGTTCTTC	CASSLAGQGSNEQFF
NA	TRBV12-3/TRBV12-4	TRBJ2-1	TRBD2	TGTGCCAGCAGTACTAGCGGGGGGGCCAATGAGCAGTTCTTC	CASSTSGGANEQFF
many	TRBV6-1	TRBJ1-5	NA	TGTGCCAGCCAAGGGGCCGTAGATAGCAATCAGCCCCAGCATTTT	CASQGAVDSNQPQHF
NA	TRBV3-1	TRBJ2-1	NA	TGTGCCAGCAGCCAAGTGTCGAGGGCCTACAATGAGCAGTTCTTC	CASSQVSRAYNEQFF
few	TRBV12-3/TRBV12-4	TRBJ2-7	NA	TGTGCCAGCAGTGACCCGGGGATTTACGAGCAGTACTTC	CASSDPGIYEQYF
few	TRBV7-9	TRBJ2-5	TRBD2	TGTGCCACCCCGGGACTAGCAGAACAAGAGACCCAGTACTTC	CATPGLAEQETQYF
many	TRBV19	TRBJ2-2	TRBD2	TGTGCCAGCCAGTACAAGGGACTATCGAACACCGGGGAGCTGTTTTTT	CASQYKGLSNTGELFF
NA	TRBV4-1	TRBJ1-6	NA	TGCGCCAGCAGCCAAGATGGACGAACGGGCGACTATAATTCACCCCTCCACTTT	CASSQDGRTGDYNSPLHF
NA	TRBV7-6	TRBJ2-7	TRBD1	TGTGCCAGCAGCTTGACAATTAGGGGACAGACTGAGCAGTACTTC	CASSLTIRGQTEQYF
many	TRBV30	TRBJ2-3	NA	TGTGCCTGGAGTGTAGGCGGAGATACGCAGTATTTT	CAWSVGGDTQYF
NA	TRBV5-1	TRBJ1-1	TRBD1	TGCGCCAGCAGCAGCTCCCCGGGACAGTACGAAGCTTTCTTT	CASSSSPGQYEAFF
many	TRBV5-1	TRBJ2-6	NA	TGCGCCAGCAGCGAACCAAGCTCCTCTGGGGCCAACGTCCTGACTTTC	CASSEPSSSGANVLTF
NA	TRBV7-9	TRBJ2-1	TRBD2	TGTGCCAGCAGCTTAGAACTAGCGGGAAGCAATGAGCAGTTCTTC	CASSLELAGSNEQFF
NA	TRBV11-2	TRBJ2-7	TRBD2	TGTGCCAGCAGCTCGCCGGGACTAGCCCGTTCCCCCTACGAGCAGTACTTC	CASSSPGLARSPYEQYF
few	TRBV29-1	TRBJ1-3	TRBD1	TGCAGCGTTGTCAGGGGGAGCTCTGGAAACACCATATATTTT	CSVVRGSSGNTIYF
few	TRBV27	TRBJ1-5	TRBD1	TGTGCCAGCAGTCGGACAGGGGTTTCGGACGGTCAGCCCCAGCATTTT	CASSRTGVSDGQPQHF
few	TRBV6-5	TRBJ2-7	TRBD2	TGTGCCAGCTCCAACCGGGCTAGCGGGAGTTACGAGCAGTACTTC	CASSNRASGSYEQYF
NA	TRBV20-1	TRBJ2-7	NA	TGCAGTGCTAGAGGTTCGACAGCCTACGAGCAGTACTTC	CSARGSTAYEQYF
few	TRBV20-1	TRBJ1-4	TRBD1	TGCAGTGCTCGCCGACCGGGACAGGCTGCAACTAATGAAAAACTGTTTTTT	CSARRPGQAATNEKLFF
NA	TRBV27	TRBJ2-1	TRBD2	TGTGCCAGCAGGGGCGGGGCGGGAGGCGTCCCTAAGAGCAATGAGCAGTTCTTC	CASRGGAGGVPKSNEQFF
NA	TRBV18	TRBJ1-4	NA	TGTGCCAGCTCACCACGGCGGAATAATGAAAAACTGTTTTTT	CASSPRRNNEKLFF
many	TRBV6-1	TRBJ1-2	TRBD1	TGTGCCAGCAGTGAAGGGGACAGCCGATTTTATGGCTACACCTTC	CASSEGDSRFYGYTF
few	TRBV19	TRBJ1-5	TRBD1	TGTGCCAGTAGTAAGGACAGGGGGCGAGAGCAGCCCCAGCATTTT	CASSKDRGREQPQHF